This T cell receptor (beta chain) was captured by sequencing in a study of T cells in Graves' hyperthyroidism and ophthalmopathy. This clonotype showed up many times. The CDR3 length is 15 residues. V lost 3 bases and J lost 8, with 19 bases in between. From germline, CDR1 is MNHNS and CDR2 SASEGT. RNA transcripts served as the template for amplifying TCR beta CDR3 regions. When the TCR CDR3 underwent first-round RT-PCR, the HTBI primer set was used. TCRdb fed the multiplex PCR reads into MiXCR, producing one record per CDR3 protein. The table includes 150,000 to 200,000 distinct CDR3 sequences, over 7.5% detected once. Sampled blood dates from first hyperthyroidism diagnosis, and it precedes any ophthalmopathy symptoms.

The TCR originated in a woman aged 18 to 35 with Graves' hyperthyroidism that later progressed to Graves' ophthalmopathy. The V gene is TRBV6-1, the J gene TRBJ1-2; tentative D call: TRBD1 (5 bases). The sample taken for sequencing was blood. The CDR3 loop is CASSDGEMGVSGYTF. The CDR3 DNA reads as TGTGCCAGCAGTGACGGGGAGATGGGGGTAAGCGGCTACACCTTC.